The clone carrying this T cell receptor (beta chain) was detected once. Its target is not known. There were likely unrecorded immune exposures, though donors were nominally healthy when sampled. It was with 60 Vbeta and 13 Jbeta primers that the PCR ran. Study processing details: About 10 million shared chains were among around 80 million unique TCR beta chains counted in a later analysis. TCRdb's table, derived via immunoSEQ multiplex PCR, lists solely in-frame clones and lacks some. The V and J calls and clone size come from that table; D and trimming were worked out from the DNA. The sample includes some 86,000 clones, about four fifths of them seen just once. The sample originates from a study of cytomegalovirus exposure and HLA in healthy donors. The V end was cut by 3 bases, the J end by 4 bases, with 15 bases between. CDR3 length equals 15 residues. The V gene's germline CDR1 is MGHDK and CDR2 SYGVNS.

General study results and limits: Most TCR sequences were uncommon, yet certain public TCRs appeared in many donors. Indistinguishability led to the exclusion of some V segments, TRBV6-2 and TRBV6-3 included.

Sequenced input: PBMCs. This chain joins TRBV25-1 and TRBJ1-1; unclear D gene. The sequence was collected from a woman aged 40 to 55 in good health and CMV-seropositive. The CDR3 is CASSDPRTLGTEAFF. In DNA, the CDR3 is TGTGCCAGCAGTGATCCCAGGACTCTGGGCACTGAAGCTTTCTTT.